These 21 T cell receptor beta chains came from one sample sequenced in a study of cytomegalovirus exposure and HLA in healthy donors (TCRdb year 2017). Preparation of the library involved the immunoSEQ multiplex PCR assay. The multiplex PCR relied on a mix of 60 forward primers for TCR Vbeta segments and 13 reverse primers for TCR Jbeta segments. In its TCRdb copy, this immuneACCESS table keeps in-frame sequences only and misses some clones. Where compared with another copy, unresolved V genes explain less than half of these, and the others have no known cause. This sample comprises around 150,000 clones, about four fifths of them detected only once. The ten biggest clones cover about 4.1% of the sample. Sequenced material: PBMCs. The origin of the receptors is a woman in her thirties or forties in good health and CMV-seropositive.

The gene calls are TRBV30 and TRBJ1-3; 7 bases fit TRBD1. This CDR3 is 17 amino acids long. From germline, CDR1 is GTSNPN and CDR2 SVGIG (reference sequence). Losses at the gene ends were 1 base for V and 0 bases for J; bases not matched to a gene: 9. Here the CDR3 reads CAWSAPDRTISGNTIYF. The CDR3 coding sequence is TGTGCCTGGAGTGCCCCGGACAGGACGATCTCTGGAAACACCATATATTTT.

The gene calls are TRBV7-2 and TRBJ2-7, with 12 bases matching TRBD2. From germline, CDR1 is SGHTA and CDR2 FQGNSA. After removal of 1 base from V and 2 bases from J, the junction contained 6 bases not matched to a gene. The CDR3 spans 17 residues. This chain's CDR3 is CASSLVTSGGLPYEQYF. CDR3 sequence (DNA): TGTGCCAGCAGCTTAGTAACTAGCGGGGGGTTGCCCTACGAGCAGTACTTC.

This clone was counted only a few times. This sequence joins TRBV6-1 and TRBJ1-4, with 12 bases matching TRBD1. CDR3 length: 13 residues. V shed 8 bases and J 8 bases; nucleotides not matched to a gene: 3. CDR1 and CDR2 from the germline V gene are MNHNS and SASEGT. The CDR3 spells CASGDRGHEKLFF. The CDR3 DNA reads as TGTGCCAGCGGGGACAGGGGGCACGAAAAACTGTTTTTT.

The rearrangement uses TRBV13 and TRBJ2-1, with D maybe TRBD2 (6 bases). This CDR3 has 15 amino acids. Per germline, CDR1 PRHDT and CDR2 FYEKMQ (reference sequence). The germline V and J ends were trimmed by 0 bases and 10 bases, with 16 bases remaining between them. This chain's CDR3 is CASSLGRGGGKEQFF. The CDR3 region has the DNA TGTGCCAGCAGCTTAGGACGGGGCGGCGGGAAAGAGCAGTTCTTC.

V and J are TRBV7-6 and TRBJ2-5; no clear D gene. The DNA end is a closer match to TRBJ2-7, so the J assignment may be wrong. The CDR3 is 12 residues long. Germline CDR1 SGHVS, CDR2 FNYEAQ. CDR3 in DNA: TGTGCCAGCAGCTTAGGACCAGGCGAGCAGTACTTC. It encodes CASSLGPGEQYF.

The chain has TRBV19 and TRBJ1-3; 7 positions match TRBD1. J was trimmed by 0 bases and V by 3 bases; bases with no gene match: 11. The germline V gene has CDR1 LNHDA and CDR2 SQIVND (reference sequence). This CDR3 contains 18 residues. The CDR3 coding sequence is TGTGCCAGTAGTATTGGCCTCCCGGGACAGAGCTCTGGAAACACCATATATTTT. This gives the protein CASSIGLPGQSSGNTIYF.

The gene calls are TRBV15 and TRBJ2-5, with 8 bases matching TRBD1. This CDR3 has 17 amino acids. The junction had 9 bases not matched to a gene; V was cut back by 0 bases and J by 3 bases. CDR1 LNHNV and CDR2 YYDKDF come from the germline V gene (reference sequence). The CDR3 sequence: CATSRDSRRDRKETQYF. CDR3 DNA: TGTGCCACCAGCAGAGATTCAAGGAGGGACAGGAAAGAGACCCAGTACTTC.

The gene calls are TRBV2 and TRBJ2-2; TRBD2 agrees at 7 bases. V shed 6 bases, J shed 0 bases, and the junction held 13 bases outside the gene matches. Germline loops: CDR1 SNHLY, CDR2 FYNNEI. This CDR3 contains 18 residues. The CDR3 DNA is TGTGCCAGCAGGTTACTAGCGCAAGGGCCTTCGAACACCGGGGAGCTGTTTTTT. It specifies CASRLLAQGPSNTGELFF. Together with reference TRBV2 and TRBJ2-2, the CDR3 gives the full variable domain: EPEVTQTPSHQVTQMGQEVILRCVPISNHLYFYWYRQILGQKVEFLVSFYNNEISEKSEIFDDQFSVERPDGSNFTLKIRSTKLEDSAMYFCASRLLAQGPSNTGELFFGEGSRLTVL.

The chain employs TRBV27 and TRBJ2-1, with D maybe TRBD2 (7 bases). The germline V gene has CDR1 MNHEY and CDR2 SMNVEV (reference sequence). Trimming shortened V by 6 bases and J by 1 base, and 16 bases separated the two germline ends. The CDR3 consists of 16 residues. CDR3 bases: TGTGCCAGCAGGGAAAGAGGGGGGGAATCCTACAATGAGCAGTTCTTC. Translation gives CASRERGGESYNEQFF.

The V call is TRBV12-5, the J call TRBJ2-3; possibly TRBD2 for D (6 bases). The V gene lost 6 bases and the J gene lost 1 base, with 17 bases spanning the gap. The CDR3 loop spans 16 amino acids. The germline V gene has CDR1 LGHNT and CDR2 FRNRAP. The CDR3 region has the DNA TGTGCTAGTGGACGCCCCTCGGGGGATCGCACAGATACGCAGTATTTT. Translated, it gives CASGRPSGDRTDTQYF.

With respect to this clone: Other DNA sequences within the sample encode an identical CDR3. The chain couples TRBV7-3 to TRBJ2-5, with D possibly matching TRBD2 (6 bases). The CDR3 spans 14 residues. Germline-derived CDR1 and CDR2 are SGHTA and FQGTGA. Trimming shortened V by 5 bases and J by 1 base, and 11 bases separated the two germline ends. CDR3 DNA: TGTGCCAGCAGCCCCTCGCGGGGCCAAGAGACCCAGTACTTC. Translated: CASSPSRGQETQYF.

V is TRBV2 and J is TRBJ1-6; 8 bases agree with TRBD1. Germline trimming cut 8 bases from V and 10 bases from J; bases unmatched to any gene: 10. The germline V gene encodes CDR1 SNHLY and CDR2 FYNNEI. This CDR3 comprises 14 residues. In DNA, the CDR3 is TGTGCCAGCGGAGTACAGGGGGTCGGATCACCCCTCCACTTT. Translating it yields CASGVQGVGSPLHF. The full variable domain, its missing parts supplied by reference TRBV2 and TRBJ1-6, is EPEVTQTPSHQVTQMGQEVILRCVPISNHLYFYWYRQILGQKVEFLVSFYNNEISEKSEIFDDQFSVERPDGSNFTLKIRSTKLEDSAMYFCASGVQGVGSPLHFGNGTRLTVT.

This clone was detected many times. The genes are TRBV5-1 and TRBJ2-7; D is possibly TRBD1 (6 bases). The ends were cut back, 1 base at V and 6 bases at J, with 14 bases in the middle. The CDR3 runs to 14 residues. Germline CDR1 and CDR2: SGHRS and YFSETQ. The DNA of the CDR3 is TGCGCCAGCAGCTTGCTGGGACATCCGACCGAGCAGTACTTC. This translates into CASSLLGHPTEQYF. Supplemented by reference TRBV5-1 and TRBJ2-7, the full variable domain reads KAGVTQTPRYLIKTRGQQVTLSCSPISGHRSVSWYQQTPGQGLQFLFEYFSETQRNKGNFPGRFSGRQFSNSRSEMNVSTLELGDSALYLCASSLLGHPTEQYFGPGTRLTVT.

The genes are TRBV7-9 and TRBJ2-7; D is unresolved. The germline V gene has CDR1 SEHNR and CDR2 FQNEAQ (reference sequence). The CDR3 consists of 11 residues. The V end lost 5 bases, the J end lost 3 bases, and 5 bases lay between the germline ends. This chain's CDR3 is CASSPDYEQYF. CDR3 bases: TGTGCCAGCAGCCCAGACTACGAGCAGTACTTC.

This clone was detected only once. The gene calls are TRBV30 and TRBJ1-1; D gene ambiguous. With 0 bases removed from V and 3 bases from J, the gap between germline ends came to 8 bases. The CDR3 length is 13 residues. Germline loops: CDR1 GTSNPN, CDR2 SVGIG (reference sequence). This chain's CDR3 is CAWSVQADTEAFF. The CDR3 DNA sequence: TGTGCCTGGAGTGTGCAAGCGGACACTGAAGCTTTCTTT.

The V and J genes are TRBV11-2 and TRBJ2-5; no definite D call. Looked up from germline, CDR1 is SGHAT and CDR2 is FQNNGV. The V and J ends lost 7 bases and 5 bases respectively, with 14 bases between them. CDR3 length equals 13 residues. The CDR3 sequence is CASTRPPGETQYF. In DNA form, the CDR3 reads TGTGCCAGCACCCGACCCCCGGGTGAGACCCAGTACTTC.

This chain uses TRBV5-1 with TRBJ2-2, with a weak D call TRBD2 (5 bases). Trimming shortened V by 0 bases and J by 0 bases, and 9 bases separated the two germline ends. This CDR3 is built from 16 residues. Germline V gene data show CDR1 as SGHRS and CDR2 as YFSETQ. The CDR3 region has the DNA TGCGCCAGCAGCTTGGAAGGGCGGGCGAACACCGGGGAGCTGTTTTTT. Translating gives CASSLEGRANTGELFF.

This clone occurred a few times. This chain joins TRBV7-9 and TRBJ2-7; tentative D call: TRBD1 (6 bases). Germline V CDR1 and CDR2: SEHNR, FQNEAQ (reference sequence). The V end was cut by 3 bases, the J end by 5 bases, with 11 bases between. The CDR3 is 13 amino acids. The CDR3 DNA is TGTGCCAGCAGCTTTCAACAGGGAAACGAGCAGTACTTC. Residues: CASSFQQGNEQYF.

This clone was detected only once. The chain employs TRBV6-1 and TRBJ1-2; no clear D gene. The CDR3 totals 15 residues. V lost 6 bases and J lost 5, with 19 bases in between. Germline CDR1 MNHNS, CDR2 SASEGT. The chain's CDR3 is CASRAGLMMGYGYTF. The CDR3 coding sequence is TGTGCCAGCAGAGCTGGACTGATGATGGGATATGGCTACACCTTC.

The chain joins TRBV5-1 to TRBJ2-3; perhaps TRBD1 as D (5 bases). The CDR3 contains 16 residues. In germline, CDR1 is SGHRS, CDR2 YFSETQ. V was pared by 0 bases and J by 2 bases, with 13 bases between. CDR3 protein: CASSLGSTAITDTQYF. CDR3 nucleotides: TGCGCCAGCAGCTTGGGGTCGACAGCGATCACAGATACGCAGTATTTT.

This clone occurred once. Other DNA sequences in this specimen translate into the identical CDR3. The V and J genes are TRBV9 and TRBJ1-2; a weak D match, TRBD1 (5 bases). The CDR3 loop spans 14 amino acids. The ends were cut back, 0 bases at V and 7 bases at J, with 13 bases in the middle. Germline CDR1 is SGDLS and CDR2 is YYNGEE. This CDR3 is CASSVVSGQGGYTF. The CDR3 DNA reads TGTGCCAGCAGCGTAGTGTCAGGGCAGGGTGGCTACACCTTC.